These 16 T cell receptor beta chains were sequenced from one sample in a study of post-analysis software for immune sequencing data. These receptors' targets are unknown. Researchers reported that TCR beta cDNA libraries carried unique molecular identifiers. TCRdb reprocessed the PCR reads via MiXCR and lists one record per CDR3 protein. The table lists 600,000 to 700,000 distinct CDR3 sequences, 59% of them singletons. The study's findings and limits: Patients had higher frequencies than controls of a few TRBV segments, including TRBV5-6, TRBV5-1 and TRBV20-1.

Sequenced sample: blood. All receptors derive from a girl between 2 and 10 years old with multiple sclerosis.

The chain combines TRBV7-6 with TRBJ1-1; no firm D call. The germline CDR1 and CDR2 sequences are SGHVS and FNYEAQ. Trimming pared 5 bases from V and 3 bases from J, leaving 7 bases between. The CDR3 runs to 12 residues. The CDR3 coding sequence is TGTGCCAGCAGCGCAGAAGACACTGAAGCTTTCTTT. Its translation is CASSAEDTEAFF. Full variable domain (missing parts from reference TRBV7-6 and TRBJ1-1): GAGVSQSPRYKVTKRGQDVALRCDPISGHVSLYWYRQALGQGPEFLTYFNYEAQQDKSGLPNDRFSAERPEGSISTLTIQRTEQRDSAMYRCASSAEDTEAFFGQGTRLTVV.

The CDR3 DNA sequence: TGCGCCAGCAGCCAAGATAAGGGATCCTATGGCTACACCTTC. Translation: CASSQDKGSYGYTF. V usage is TRBV4-1 and J usage is TRBJ1-2, with D unresolved. Trimming left V 0 bases short and J 4 bases short, with 9 bases between. In germline, CDR1 is MGHRA, CDR2 YSYEKL. The CDR3 spans 14 residues.

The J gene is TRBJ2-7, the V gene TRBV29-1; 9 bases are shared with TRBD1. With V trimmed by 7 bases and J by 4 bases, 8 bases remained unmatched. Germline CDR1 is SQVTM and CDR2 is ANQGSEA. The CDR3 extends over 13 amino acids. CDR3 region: CSAFGTGRYEQYF. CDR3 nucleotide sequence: TGCAGCGCCTTCGGGACAGGGAGATACGAGCAGTACTTC.

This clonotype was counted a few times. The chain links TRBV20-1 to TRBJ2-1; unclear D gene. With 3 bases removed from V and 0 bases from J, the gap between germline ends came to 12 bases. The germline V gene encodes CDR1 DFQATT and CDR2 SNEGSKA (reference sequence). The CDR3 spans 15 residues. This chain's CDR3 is CSASPNPSSYNEQFF. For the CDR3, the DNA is TGCAGTGCTAGCCCCAACCCTAGCTCCTACAATGAGCAGTTCTTC.

This CDR3 reads CASSYSTGDADNEQFF. Here the CDR3 DNA reads TGTGCCAGCAGTTACTCGACAGGAGACGCCGACAATGAGCAGTTCTTC. V gene TRBV6-5 combines with J gene TRBJ2-1; D might be TRBD1 (6 bases). V lost 0 bases and J 5 bases, leaving 14 bases between the germline ends. Germline CDR1 reads MNHEY; CDR2 reads SVGAGI. This CDR3 contains 16 residues.

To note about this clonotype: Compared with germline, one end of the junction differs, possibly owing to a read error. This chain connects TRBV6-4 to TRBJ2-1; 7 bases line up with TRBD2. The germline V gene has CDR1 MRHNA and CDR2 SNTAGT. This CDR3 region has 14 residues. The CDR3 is CAIRQTSSYSEQFF. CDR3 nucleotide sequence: TGTGCCATCCGACAGACTAGCTCCTACAGTGAGCAGTTCTTC.

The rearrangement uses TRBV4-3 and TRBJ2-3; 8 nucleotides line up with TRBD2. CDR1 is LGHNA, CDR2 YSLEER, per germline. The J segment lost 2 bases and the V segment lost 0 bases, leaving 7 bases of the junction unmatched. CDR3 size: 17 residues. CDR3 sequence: CASSQDLVAGLTDTQYF. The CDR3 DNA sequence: TGCGCCAGCAGCCAAGATCTAGTAGCGGGGCTCACAGATACGCAGTATTTT.

As DNA, the CDR3 is TGTGCCAGCAGCCAAGATAGGACAGGCCAGGGGCAGTTCTTC. As protein: CASSQDRTGQGQFF. The chain joins TRBV3-1 to TRBJ2-1; 7 bases are a match to TRBD1. Unmatched junction bases numbered 8, after V lost 0 bases and J lost 12 bases. CDR1 and CDR2 (germline): LGHDT, YNNKEL (reference sequence). This CDR3 spans 14 amino acids.

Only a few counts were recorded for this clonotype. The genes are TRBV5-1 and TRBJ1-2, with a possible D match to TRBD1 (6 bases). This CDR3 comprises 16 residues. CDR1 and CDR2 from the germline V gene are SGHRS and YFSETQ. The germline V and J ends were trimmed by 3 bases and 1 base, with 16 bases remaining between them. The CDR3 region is CASSSDPGAHNYGYTF. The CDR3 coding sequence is TGCGCCAGCAGCTCAGACCCAGGGGCCCATAACTATGGCTACACCTTC.

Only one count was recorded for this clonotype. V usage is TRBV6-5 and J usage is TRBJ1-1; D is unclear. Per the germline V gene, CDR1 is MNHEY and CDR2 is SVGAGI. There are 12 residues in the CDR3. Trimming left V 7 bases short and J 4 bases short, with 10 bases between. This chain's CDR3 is CASISPSTEAFF. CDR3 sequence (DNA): TGTGCCAGCATAAGCCCGAGCACTGAAGCTTTCTTT.

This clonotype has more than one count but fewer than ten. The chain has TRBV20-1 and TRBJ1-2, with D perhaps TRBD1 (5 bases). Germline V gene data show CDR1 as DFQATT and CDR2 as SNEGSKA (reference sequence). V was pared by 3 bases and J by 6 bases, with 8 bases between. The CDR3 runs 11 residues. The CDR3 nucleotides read TGCAGTGCTAGGGGGACTCATGGCTACACCTTC. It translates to CSARGTHGYTF.

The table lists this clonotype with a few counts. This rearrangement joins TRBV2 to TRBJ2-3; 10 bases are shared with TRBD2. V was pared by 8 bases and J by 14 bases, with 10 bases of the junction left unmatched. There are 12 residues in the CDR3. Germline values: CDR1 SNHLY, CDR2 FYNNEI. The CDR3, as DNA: TGTGCCAGCTCAACCCTAGCGGGAGCTCTGTATTTT. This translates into CASSTLAGALYF.

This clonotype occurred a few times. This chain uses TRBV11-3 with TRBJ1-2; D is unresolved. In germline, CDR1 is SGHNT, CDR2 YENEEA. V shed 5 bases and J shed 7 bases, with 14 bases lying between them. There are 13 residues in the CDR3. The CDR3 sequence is CASSPEGLGGYTF. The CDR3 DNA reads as TGTGCCAGCAGCCCGGAGGGTCTGGGTGGCTACACCTTC.

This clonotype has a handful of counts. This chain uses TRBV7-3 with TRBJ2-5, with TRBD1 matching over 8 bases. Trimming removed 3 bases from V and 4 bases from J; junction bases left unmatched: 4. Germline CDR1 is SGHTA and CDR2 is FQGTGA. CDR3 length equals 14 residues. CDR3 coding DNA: TGTGCCAGCAGCTTGGGACAGGTGGGAGAGACCCAGTACTTC. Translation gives CASSLGQVGETQYF.

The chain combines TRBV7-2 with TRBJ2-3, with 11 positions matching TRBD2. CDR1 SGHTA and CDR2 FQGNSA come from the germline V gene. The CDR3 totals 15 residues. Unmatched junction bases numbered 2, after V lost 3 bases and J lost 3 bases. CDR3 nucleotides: TGTGCCAGCAGCTTTAGCGGGGGGGCGACAGATACGCAGTATTTT. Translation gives CASSFSGGATDTQYF.

CDR3 DNA sequence: TGTGCCAGCAGCTTGCAGTGGCAGTCAAATTCACCCCTCCACTTT. It codes for CASSLQWQSNSPLHF. The J gene is TRBJ1-6, the V gene TRBV7-2; D is unclear. Trimming pared 3 bases from V and 7 bases from J, leaving 13 bases between. The CDR3 contains 15 residues. CDR1 SGHTA and CDR2 FQGNSA come from the germline V gene.